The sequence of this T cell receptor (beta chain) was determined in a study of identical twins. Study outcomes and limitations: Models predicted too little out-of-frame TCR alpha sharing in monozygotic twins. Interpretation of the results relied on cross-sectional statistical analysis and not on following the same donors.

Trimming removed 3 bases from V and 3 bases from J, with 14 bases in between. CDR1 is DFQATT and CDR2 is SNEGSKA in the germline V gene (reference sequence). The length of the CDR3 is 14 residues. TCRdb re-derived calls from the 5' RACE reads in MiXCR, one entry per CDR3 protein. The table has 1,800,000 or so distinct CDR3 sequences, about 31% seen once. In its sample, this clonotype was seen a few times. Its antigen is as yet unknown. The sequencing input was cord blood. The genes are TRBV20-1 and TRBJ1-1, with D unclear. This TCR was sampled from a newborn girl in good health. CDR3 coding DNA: TGCAGTGCTAGCGGCCTAGGAAGGGACACTGAAGCTTTCTTT. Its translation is CSASGLGRDTEAFF.